This passage covers 19 T cell receptor beta chains from one sample sequenced in a study of T cells expressing NK-cell markers. TCRdb reprocessed the 5' RACE reads, with one entry per CDR3 protein and no DNA. This listing includes 140,000 to 150,000 distinct CDR3 sequences. The sequencing sample was made of blood T cells: a sorted CD56 or NKG2C T cell subset, CD4+ or CD8+ T cells, or bulk PBMC T cells (not recorded which). These receptors all come from a man aged 18 to 29 in good health.

This chain connects TRBV5-1 to TRBJ1-2. Germline CDR1 is SGHRS and CDR2 is YFSETQ. The length of the CDR3 is 16 residues. CDR3: CASSSGDAPTNYGYTF.

V gene TRBV11-3 combines with J gene TRBJ2-1; the D call from TCRdb, TRBD1, cannot be confirmed without DNA. CDR3 length: 13 amino acids. In germline, CDR1 is SGHNT, CDR2 YENEEA. The CDR3 loop reads CAGGDTEIREQFF.

The chain couples TRBV7-9 to TRBJ1-2. Germline V gene lookup returns CDR1 SEHNR and CDR2 FQNEAQ (reference sequence). This CDR3 region has 14 residues. CDR3 protein: CASSLKVSGYGYTF.

The chain couples TRBV7-9 to TRBJ1-1. Germline CDR1 SEHNR, CDR2 FQNEAQ (reference sequence). The CDR3 contains 14 residues. CDR3 sequence: CASAGGGLNTEAFF.

The rearrangement uses TRBV7-3 and TRBJ2-3; TCRdb indicates TRBD2, and absent DNA this call remains unverified. The CDR3 has 15 residues. CDR1 and CDR2 from the germline V gene are SGHTA and FQGTGA. CDR3: CASSLRGREKDTQYF.

The V call is TRBV4-3, the J call TRBJ2-7; TCRdb designates TRBD1, a call that cannot be tested without DNA. Per germline, CDR1 LGHNA and CDR2 YSLEER. The CDR3 has 13 amino acids. Here the CDR3 reads CASITRDIGEQYF.

The V call is TRBV4-1, the J call TRBJ1-1; TCRdb's D gene call, TRBD1, goes unchecked for lack of DNA. Per the germline V gene, CDR1 is MGHRA and CDR2 is YSYEKL. The CDR3 consists of 15 residues. CDR3: CASSHQRGGNTEAFF.

The V gene is TRBV13, the J gene TRBJ1-1; TCRdb returns TRBD1, unconfirmable since there is no DNA. The germline V gene encodes CDR1 PRHDT and CDR2 FYEKMQ (reference sequence). The CDR3 runs 15 residues. This CDR3 is CASNRRGAMNTEAFF.

The chain has TRBV30 and TRBJ2-2. The V gene's germline CDR1 is GTSNPN and CDR2 SVGIG (reference sequence). This CDR3 region has 13 residues. The CDR3 loop reads CAWSRVDTGELFF.

The gene calls are TRBV5-6 and TRBJ1-6; TCRdb's D call, TRBD1, is unchecked because there is no DNA. In germline, CDR1 is SGHDT, CDR2 YYEEEE. The CDR3 consists of 15 residues. CDR3 protein: CASSLKLSEGSPLHF.

This rearrangement joins TRBV20-1 to TRBJ2-3. The CDR3 covers 12 residues. Germline assignment: CDR1 DFQATT and CDR2 SNEGSKA (reference sequence). CDR3 sequence: CSAPVLTDTQYF.

This sequence joins TRBV10-3 and TRBJ2-7; the D call of TRBD1 rests on TCRdb alone, since no DNA is present to check it. The germline gives CDR1 ENHRY, CDR2 SYGVKD. This CDR3 is built from 12 residues. The CDR3 sequence is CTIGQGANEQYF.

CDR3 residues: CAPEAGSTDTQYF. The chain employs TRBV5-6 and TRBJ2-3; TCRdb proposes TRBD1, but this gene call is untestable without DNA. In germline, CDR1 is SGHDT, CDR2 YYEEEE. This CDR3 region has 13 residues.

The V gene is TRBV12-3 or TRBV12-4, the J gene TRBJ2-2; the TCRdb D gene call, TRBD2, has no DNA to confirm it. The CDR3 covers 14 residues. This chain's CDR3 is CASRQGTSAGELFF.

The chain combines TRBV20-1 with TRBJ1-1; TCRdb proposes TRBD1, but this gene call is untestable without DNA. This CDR3 region has 11 residues. Germline loops: CDR1 DFQATT, CDR2 SNEGSKA (reference sequence). The CDR3 sequence: CSATWGTEAFF.

The chain has TRBV2 and TRBJ2-7; the TCRdb D gene call, TRBD2, has no DNA to confirm it. The germline CDR1 and CDR2 sequences are SNHLY and FYNNEI. The CDR3 covers 17 residues. CDR3: CASSDIFLAGGPAEQYF.

The chain combines TRBV11-1 with TRBJ2-1; TCRdb selects TRBD1, and the lack of DNA leaves this call unchecked. Looked up from germline, CDR1 is SGHAT and CDR2 is FQDESV (reference sequence). The length of the CDR3 is 18 residues. This CDR3 is CASSKMAGGRVYPNEQFF.

V usage is TRBV7-2 and J usage is TRBJ1-5; TCRdb lists TRBD1, though no DNA is available to test this call. The CDR3 has 14 residues. Germline CDR1 SGHTA, CDR2 FQGNSA. This CDR3 reads CASSLGSTGSPQHF. The whole variable domain, filled in from reference TRBV7-2 and TRBJ1-5, reads GAGVSQSPSNKVTEKGKDVELRCDPISGHTALYWYRQSLGQGLEFLIYFQGNSAPDKSGLPSDRFSAERTGGSVSTLTIQRTQQEDSAVYLCASSLGSTGSPQHFGDGTRLSIL.

The CDR3 region is CASSQERDLNEKLFF. The chain is built from TRBV3-1 and TRBJ1-4. This CDR3 is 15 amino acids long. Per germline, CDR1 LGHDT and CDR2 YNNKEL (reference sequence).